The rows below give T cell receptor beta chains drawn from one sample of a study of CD8 T cells in Susac syndrome. TCRdb recomputed calls from the immunoSEQ multiplex PCR reads with MiXCR, one row per CDR3 protein. Among 150,000 to 200,000 distinct CDR3 sequences listed, 95% were seen once. The sequenced sample consisted of CD8+ T cells from PBMCs. The receptors come from a human donor with Susac syndrome. The CDR3 runs from the conserved cysteine through the conserved F or W. D genes are given only for firm matches. Some rows have no size entry. The others give once, few or many, or a class for an expanded clone.

v_gene,j_gene,abundance,d_gene,CDR3nt,CDR3aa
TRBV28,TRBJ1-1,NA,NA,TGTGCCAGCCTCCCAGGGGAGGGGTGGGCTTTCTTT,CASLPGEGWAFF
TRBV28,TRBJ1-5,NA,NA,TGTGCCAGCCGGGATGATCAGCCCCAGCATTTT,CASRDDQPQHF
TRBV4-1,TRBJ2-2,NA,TRBD2,TGCGCCAGCAGCCCCCGCCGGACTAGTTCCAGGACTGAGGCGTACACCGGGGAGCTGTTTTTT,CASSPRRTSSRTEAYTGELFF
TRBV2,TRBJ1-1,NA,NA,TGTGCCAGCAGTGAAGGGGAAATGAACACTGAAGCTTTCTTT,CASSEGEMNTEAFF
TRBV5-6,TRBJ2-2,NA,NA,TGTGCCAGCAGAGGCGAAGGGACCGGGGAGCTGTTTTTT,CASRGEGTGELFF
TRBV15,TRBJ1-2,NA,TRBD1,TGTGCCACCAGCAGAGATTTGTCCCCAGGGGGAAACTATGGCTACACCTTC,CATSRDLSPGGNYGYTF
TRBV5-8,TRBJ1-5,NA,NA,TGTGCCAGCAGCTTGCGCAGGGGACACGCTTATAGCAATCAGCCCCAGCATTTT,CASSLRRGHAYSNQPQHF
TRBV20-1,TRBJ1-2,NA,TRBD1,TGCAGTGCTACCTCCCGCCCGCAAGGGACAGCGCACTATGGCTACACCTTC,CSATSRPQGTAHYGYTF
TRBV6-5,TRBJ2-5,NA,NA,TGTGCCAGCAGTTACTTCCGACTGGGAGAAGAGACCCAGTACTTC,CASSYFRLGEETQYF
TRBV11-1,TRBJ2-1,NA,NA,TGTGCCAGCCAGGGGGGAGTGACAGGCAATGAGCAGTTCTTC,CASQGGVTGNEQFF
TRBV5-4,TRBJ2-1,NA,NA,TGTGCCAGCAGCTTGGAGGGAGGGACAGGCTACAATGAGCAGTTCTTC,CASSLEGGTGYNEQFF
TRBV29-1,TRBJ2-1,NA,NA,TGCAGCGTTGATTTCGGCCAACCGCAGTTCTTC,CSVDFGQPQFF
TRBV20-1,TRBJ2-1,NA,TRBD2,TGCAGTGCTAGAGGGGGAGCGGGAGGGAGTAATGAGCAGTTCTTC,CSARGGAGGSNEQFF
TRBV15,TRBJ2-7,NA,TRBD2,TGTGCCACCAGCAGTGGGGGGGCACTAGCGGGCTACGAGCAGTACTTC,CATSSGGALAGYEQYF
TRBV9,TRBJ1-1,NA,NA,TGTGCCAGCAGCGTGTCAGCCAACACTGAAGCTTTCTTT,CASSVSANTEAFF
TRBV5-6,TRBJ1-2,NA,NA,TGTGCCAGCAGCTTGGGACGTAACACCTATGGCTACACCTTC,CASSLGRNTYGYTF
TRBV11-3,TRBJ2-2,NA,NA,TGTGCCAGCAGCACGGGACTCGAGGGCGGGGAGCTGTTTTTT,CASSTGLEGGELFF
TRBV4-2,TRBJ2-1,NA,NA,TGTGCCAGCAGCCACGGACAGAGCTCCTACAATGAGCAGTTCTTC,CASSHGQSSYNEQFF
TRBV25-1,TRBJ1-5,NA,TRBD1,TGTGCCAGCTCCGGGACAGGGACTCAGCCCCAGCATTTT,CASSGTGTQPQHF
TRBV9,TRBJ2-2,NA,TRBD2,TGTGCCAGCAGCGGAACCGGGACTAGCGGGGGGTCCGGGGAGCTGTTTTTT,CASSGTGTSGGSGELFF
TRBV30,TRBJ2-7,NA,NA,TGTGCCTTATCCGGGACCGATAACCGGCGACCAGCTACCGAGCAGTACTTC,CALSGTDNRRPATEQYF
TRBV5-1,TRBJ2-1,NA,TRBD2,TGCGCCAGCAGCCGTCGGGGGGAGAGCTCCTACAATGAGCAGTTCTTC,CASSRRGESSYNEQFF
TRBV2,TRBJ1-5,NA,NA,TGTGCCAGCAGTGGGGGGCTGAGCAATCAGCCCCAGCATTTT,CASSGGLSNQPQHF
TRBV11-2,TRBJ2-1,NA,NA,TGTGCCAGCCTCGGATTGTGGGATACGACCGAGCAGTTCTTC,CASLGLWDTTEQFF
TRBV2,TRBJ2-5,NA,NA,TGTGCCAGCAGTGAACCGCCCCAAGGGGCAACTCAAGAGACCCAGTACTTC,CASSEPPQGATQETQYF
TRBV5-4,TRBJ2-5,NA,NA,TGTGCCAGCAGCTTGGTAAAATCAGGGAAAGAGACCCAGTACTTC,CASSLVKSGKETQYF
TRBV4-1,TRBJ2-7,NA,NA,TGCGCCAGCAGCCAAGGCCAGACCTACGAGCAGTACTTC,CASSQGQTYEQYF
TRBV3-1,TRBJ2-1,NA,NA,TGTGCCAGCAGCAACGGGATACTAACCTACAATGAGCAGTTCTTC,CASSNGILTYNEQFF
TRBV9,TRBJ2-2,NA,TRBD2,TGTGCCAGCAGTACCTACTTCGATAGCGGGACTAGGTCCGGGGAGCTGTTTTTT,CASSTYFDSGTRSGELFF
TRBV6-5,TRBJ2-7,NA,TRBD1,TGTGCCAGCAGTGGACAGGGGGCTGGCGAGCAGTACTTC,CASSGQGAGEQYF
TRBV3-1,TRBJ1-3,NA,NA,TGTGCCAGCAGCCCAGATCGGACAGTAGGGTCACGGACCATATATTTT,CASSPDRTVGSRTIYF
TRBV7-9,TRBJ2-1,NA,NA,TGTGCCAGCAGCCTCGACCGCGAGCAGTTCTTC,CASSLDREQFF
TRBV2,TRBJ2-1,NA,TRBD2,TGTGCCAGCAGTGAAACTAGCGGGAGTTTGGTTGAGCAGTTCTTC,CASSETSGSLVEQFF
TRBV4-1,TRBJ1-5,NA,NA,TGCGCCAGCAGCCAAGGTGAAGGACCAAATCAGCCCCAGCATTTT,CASSQGEGPNQPQHF
TRBV12-3/TRBV12-4,TRBJ2-7,NA,NA,TGTGCCAGCACCACGGGAACAGGGCATGAGCAGTACTTC,CASTTGTGHEQYF
TRBV18,TRBJ1-1,NA,NA,TGTGCCAGCTCACCGAACTCGGGGAACACTGAAGCTTTCTTT,CASSPNSGNTEAFF
TRBV7-8,TRBJ2-3,once,NA,TGTGCCAGCAGCCCTAGTGGTGTGGGGACAGATACGCAGTATTTT,CASSPSGVGTDTQYF
TRBV5-1,TRBJ2-4,NA,NA,TGCGCCAGCAGTTGGGGGTCAACTCTAGCCAAAAACATTCAGTACTTC,CASSWGSTLAKNIQYF
TRBV6-5,TRBJ2-1,NA,NA,TGTGCCAGCAGTCCAACAGGACTCGTCAACAATGAGCAGTTCTTC,CASSPTGLVNNEQFF
TRBV9,TRBJ2-1,NA,NA,TGTGCCAGCAGCGTAGTGGACCATGAGAGGAATGAGCAGTTCTTC,CASSVVDHERNEQFF
TRBV5-6,TRBJ2-1,once,NA,TGTGCCAGCAGCACCGGGACACGGTACAATGAGCAGTTCTTC,CASSTGTRYNEQFF
TRBV7-9,TRBJ2-5,NA,NA,TGTGCCAGCAGGATCCTGGGTACGGGGTTGGAGACCCAGTACTTC,CASRILGTGLETQYF
TRBV28,TRBJ1-2,NA,NA,TGTGCCAGCAGTTCGTCACTGCGGGCTAGGTATGGCTACACCTTC,CASSSSLRARYGYTF
TRBV13,TRBJ2-5,NA,NA,TGTGCCAGCAGCCCGCGGTCTCAGGCAGAGACCCAGTACTTC,CASSPRSQAETQYF
TRBV13,TRBJ2-7,once,NA,TGTGCCAGCAGCACGAACAGGGCCAGCTCCTACGAGCAGTACTTC,CASSTNRASSYEQYF
TRBV9,TRBJ2-3,NA,NA,TGTGCCAGCAGCTTGGGGGGGGGCGCAGATACGCAGTATTTT,CASSLGGGADTQYF
TRBV3-1,TRBJ1-2,NA,NA,TGTGCCAGCAGCCCCGGATTAGGCTACACCTTC,CASSPGLGYTF
TRBV27,TRBJ1-1,NA,NA,TGTGCCAGCAGTTTCAGGGGAGGGGGCACTGAAGCTTTCTTT,CASSFRGGGTEAFF
TRBV12-3/TRBV12-4,TRBJ1-2,once,NA,TGTGCCAGCAGCCCCGAACGTCGGGGGGCAAAAGGCTACACCTTC,CASSPERRGAKGYTF
TRBV29-1,TRBJ1-1,NA,TRBD1,TGCAGCGTGGGACGACAGGGAAGAAGTAACACTGAAGCTTTCTTT,CSVGRQGRSNTEAFF
TRBV24-1,TRBJ2-7,NA,TRBD1,TGTGCCACCAGTGATACCGGGACAGGAGACTACGAGCAGTACTTC,CATSDTGTGDYEQYF
TRBV27,TRBJ2-3,once,NA,TGTGCCAGCAGTCTGAGTCCCGGGGACACAGATACGCAGTATTTT,CASSLSPGDTDTQYF
TRBV3-1,TRBJ2-3,once,TRBD2,TGTGCCAGCAGCCAAGATGCCCTAGCGGATAGCACAGATACGCAGTATTTT,CASSQDALADSTDTQYF
TRBV6-5,TRBJ1-2,NA,TRBD1,TGTGCCAGCAGGATGACAGGGGAGACGAACTATGGCTACACCTTC,CASRMTGETNYGYTF
TRBV10-3,TRBJ2-5,NA,TRBD2,TGTGCCATCAGTGTTAGCGGGGGCCCCCAAGAGACCCAGTACTTC,CAISVSGGPQETQYF